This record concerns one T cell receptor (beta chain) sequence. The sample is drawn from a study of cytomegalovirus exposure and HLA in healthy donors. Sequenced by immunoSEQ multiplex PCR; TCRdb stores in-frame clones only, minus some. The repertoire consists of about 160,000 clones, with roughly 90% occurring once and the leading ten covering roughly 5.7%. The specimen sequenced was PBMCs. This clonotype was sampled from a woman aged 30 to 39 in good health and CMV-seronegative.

CDR3 amino acids: CASSQEDRGSQPQHF. The CDR3 DNA reads TGTGCCAGCAGCCAAGAGGACAGGGGGAGTCAGCCCCAGCATTTT. The rearrangement links TRBV4-2 to TRBJ1-5; TRBD1 agrees at 10 bases. The CDR3 has 15 residues. J gave up 6 bases and V 0 bases, and 2 bases lay outside the gene matches. Per germline, CDR1 LGHNA and CDR2 YNFKEQ.